This T cell receptor (beta chain) was recovered during a study of shared clonotypes between healthy human individuals. Study-level background: Each donor's CD8 memory used one plate, CD8 naive two, each CD4 subset three. Study-level results: Roughly 5% of naive CD4 clonotypes were common to several donors. Larger richness was generally estimated for naive than memory subsets.

To note about this clone: What it recognizes is unknown.

Clones were sequenced by immunoSEQ multiplex PCR, and TCRdb holds only the in-frame ones, with some missing. The table includes 1,500,000 or so clones, 96% detected once. This CDR3 has 12 residues. Trimming removed 4 bases from V and 7 bases from J, with 12 bases in between. CDR1 is SGDLS, CDR2 YYNGEE, per germline. Sequencing used naive CD4+ T cells sorted from blood. Stated subset: CD45RA+ positively selected. The chain recombines TRBV9 with TRBJ2-7; D is uncertain. The TCR originated in a man aged 30-40 years in good health. This CDR3 reads CASSSQMGEQYF. The DNA of the CDR3 is TGTGCCAGCAGCTCTCAAATGGGGGAGCAGTACTTC.